This T cell receptor beta chain was captured in a study of blood T cells in healthy people across ages. From germline, CDR1 is SGHRS and CDR2 YFSETQ. The length of the CDR3 is 16 residues. Trimming removed 5 bases at V and 2 bases at J, with 19 bases between. This clonotype was seen ten or more times. A second PCR of roughly 7 to 11 cycles used a sample-barcoded 5' primer and a J-beta primer mix. A single record per CDR3 protein comes from TCRdb applying MiXCR to the 5' RACE reads. The sample holds approximately 580,000 distinct CDR3 sequences; about 25% are singletons and the top ten take just over 8.5%. This sample also belongs to another study, concerning T cells of mothers and their children. That study adds: For related and unrelated pairs alike, thymic selection shapes TCR recombination output similarly.

The rearrangement uses TRBV5-1 and TRBJ2-5; D possibly uses TRBD1 or TRBD2 (5 bases each). The sequence came from a boy between 5 and 17 years old in good health. Sequencing was carried out using blood. The CDR3, as DNA: TGCGCCAGCAGGAGGGGACCCCGATCCCCACAAGAGACCCAGTACTTC. Translating it yields CASRRGPRSPQETQYF.